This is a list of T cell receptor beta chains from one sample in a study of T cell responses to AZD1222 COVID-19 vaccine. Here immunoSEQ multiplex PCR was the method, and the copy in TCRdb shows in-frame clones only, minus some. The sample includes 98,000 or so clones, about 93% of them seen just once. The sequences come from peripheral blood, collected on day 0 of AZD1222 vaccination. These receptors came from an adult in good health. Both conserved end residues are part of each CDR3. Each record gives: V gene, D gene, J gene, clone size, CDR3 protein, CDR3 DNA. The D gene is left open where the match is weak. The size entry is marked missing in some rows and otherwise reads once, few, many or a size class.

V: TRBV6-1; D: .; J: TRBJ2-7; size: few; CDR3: CASSEIRALGEQYF; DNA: TGTGCCAGCAGTGAAATTAGAGCGCTAGGGGAGCAGTACTTC
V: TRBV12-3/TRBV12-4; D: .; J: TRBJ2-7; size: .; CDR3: CASSRPPGQQYF; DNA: TGTGCCAGCAGCCGCCCTCCTGGGCAGCAGTACTTC
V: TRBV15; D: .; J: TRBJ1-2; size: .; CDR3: CATSRAGGGYTF; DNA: TGTGCCACCAGCAGGGCCGGGGGAGGCTACACCTTC
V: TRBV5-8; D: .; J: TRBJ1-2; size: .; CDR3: CASSLLGVGYTF; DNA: TGTGCCAGCAGCTTGCTCGGGGTGGGCTACACCTTC
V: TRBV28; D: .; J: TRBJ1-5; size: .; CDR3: CASKLGHLNSNQPQHF; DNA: TGTGCCAGCAAACTCGGACACTTGAATAGCAATCAGCCCCAGCATTTT
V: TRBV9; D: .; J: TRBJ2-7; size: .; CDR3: CASSAGEGQYEQYF; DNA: TGTGCCAGCAGCGCAGGGGAGGGCCAGTACGAGCAGTACTTC
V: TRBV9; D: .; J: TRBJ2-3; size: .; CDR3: CASSLLSGDTQYF; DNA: TGTGCCAGCAGCCTCCTCTCAGGAGATACGCAGTATTTT
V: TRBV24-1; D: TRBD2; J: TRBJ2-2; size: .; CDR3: CATTGGTGELFF; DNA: TGTGCCACCACGGGAGGGACCGGGGAGCTGTTTTTT
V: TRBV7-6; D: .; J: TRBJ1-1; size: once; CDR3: CASSSGRVTNTEAFF; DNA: TGTGCCAGCAGCTCTGGCAGGGTAACCAACACTGAAGCTTTCTTT
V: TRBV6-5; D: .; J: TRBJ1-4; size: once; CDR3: CASSYSTRGGNEKLFF; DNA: TGTGCCAGCAGTTACTCGACCAGGGGTGGAAATGAAAAACTGTTTTTT
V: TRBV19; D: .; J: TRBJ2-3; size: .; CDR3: CASSIRQSDTQYF; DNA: TGTGCCAGTAGTATTAGACAGTCAGATACGCAGTATTTT
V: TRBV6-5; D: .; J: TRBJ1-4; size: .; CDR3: CASSPPGGPREKLFF; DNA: TGTGCCAGCAGTCCACCCGGGGGGCCAAGGGAAAAACTGTTTTTT
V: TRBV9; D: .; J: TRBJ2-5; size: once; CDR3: CASSAGQGSRISQETQYF; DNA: TGTGCCAGCAGCGCCGGGCAGGGGTCCAGGATTTCACAAGAGACCCAGTACTTC
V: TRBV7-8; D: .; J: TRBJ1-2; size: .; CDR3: CASSPMWGGGANYGYTF; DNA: TGTGCCAGCAGCCCCATGTGGGGGGGCGGGGCCAACTATGGCTACACCTTC
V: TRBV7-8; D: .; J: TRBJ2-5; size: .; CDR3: CASSLGWEAGTQETQYF; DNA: TGTGCCAGCAGCTTGGGGTGGGAAGCGGGTACTCAAGAGACCCAGTACTTC
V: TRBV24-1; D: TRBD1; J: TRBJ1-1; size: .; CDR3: CATSDPRTGSTEAFF; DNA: TGTGCCACCAGTGATCCTAGGACAGGGAGTACTGAAGCTTTCTTT
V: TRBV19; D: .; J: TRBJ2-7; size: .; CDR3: CASSDRGDEQYF; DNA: TGTGCCAGTAGTGATCGAGGGGACGAGCAGTACTTC
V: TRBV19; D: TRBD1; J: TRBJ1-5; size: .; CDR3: CASSKDRGRGNQPQHF; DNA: TGTGCCAGTAGTAAGGACAGGGGCCGGGGCAATCAGCCCCAGCATTTT
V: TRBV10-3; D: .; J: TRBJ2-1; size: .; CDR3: CAISPMIGGNEQFF; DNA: TGTGCCATCAGCCCTATGATAGGGGGCAATGAGCAGTTCTTC
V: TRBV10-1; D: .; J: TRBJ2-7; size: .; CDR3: CASSEGLSYEQYF; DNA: TGCGCCAGCAGTGAGGGACTTTCCTACGAGCAGTACTTC
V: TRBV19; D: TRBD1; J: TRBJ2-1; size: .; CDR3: CASSIPGQGSNEQFF; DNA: TGTGCCAGTAGTATCCCGGGACAGGGCAGCAATGAGCAGTTCTTC
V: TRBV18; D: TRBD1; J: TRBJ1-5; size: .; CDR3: CASSQFEYRGGNQPQHF; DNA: TGTGCCAGCTCGCAATTCGAGTACAGGGGTGGAAATCAGCCCCAGCATTTT
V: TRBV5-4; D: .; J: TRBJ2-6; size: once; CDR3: CASSRNARSGANVLTF; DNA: TGTGCCAGCAGCCGCAACGCTAGGTCTGGGGCCAACGTCCTGACTTTC
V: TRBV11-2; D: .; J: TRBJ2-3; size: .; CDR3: CASSPMAALGTDTQYF; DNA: TGTGCCAGCAGCCCTATGGCGGCGTTGGGGACAGATACGCAGTATTTT
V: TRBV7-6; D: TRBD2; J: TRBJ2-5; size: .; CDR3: CASSRTRLAPGTQYF; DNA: TGTGCCAGCAGCAGAACTCGACTAGCCCCTGGGACCCAGTACTTC
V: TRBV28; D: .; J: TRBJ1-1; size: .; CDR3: CASSLFQVNAEAFF; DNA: TGTGCCAGCAGTTTATTTCAGGTTAACGCTGAAGCTTTCTTT
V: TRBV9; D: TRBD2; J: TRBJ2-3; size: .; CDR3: CASSRGLAGSTDTQYF; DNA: TGTGCCAGCAGCAGGGGACTAGCGGGTAGCACAGATACGCAGTATTTT
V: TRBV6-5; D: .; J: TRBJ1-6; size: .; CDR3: CVTRQAVNSPLHF; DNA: TGTGTTACACGGCAGGCGGTTAATTCACCCCTCCACTTT
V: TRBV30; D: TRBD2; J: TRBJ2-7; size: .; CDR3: CALTRAGVYEQYF; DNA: TGTGCCCTGACGCGAGCGGGAGTCTACGAGCAGTACTTC
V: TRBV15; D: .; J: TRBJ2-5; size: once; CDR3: CATSRGRIAAGQETQYF; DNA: TGTGCCACCAGCAGAGGGCGGATTGCGGCGGGGCAAGAGACCCAGTACTTC
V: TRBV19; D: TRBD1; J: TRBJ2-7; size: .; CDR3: CASARDRLAIYEQYF; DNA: TGTGCCAGTGCCCGGGACAGGCTAGCGATCTACGAGCAGTACTTC
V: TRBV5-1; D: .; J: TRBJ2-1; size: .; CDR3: CASSSTGTPNEQFF; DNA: TGCGCCAGCAGCTCGACCGGGACGCCCAATGAGCAGTTCTTC
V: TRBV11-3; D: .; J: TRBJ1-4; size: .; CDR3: CASSLRSQSANEKLFF; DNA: TGTGCCAGCAGCTTGCGCAGCCAAAGCGCAAATGAAAAACTGTTTTTT
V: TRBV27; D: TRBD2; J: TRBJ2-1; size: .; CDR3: CASRGGTSGTYNEQFF; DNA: TGTGCCAGCAGGGGAGGGACTAGCGGAACCTACAATGAGCAGTTCTTC
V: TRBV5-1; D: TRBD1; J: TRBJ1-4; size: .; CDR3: CASSLTGGVFEKLFF; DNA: TGCGCCAGCAGCTTGACAGGGGGCGTGTTTGAAAAACTGTTTTTT